Below, 18 T cell receptor beta chains from the same sample are listed, as sequenced in a study of T cells after yellow fever vaccination. TCRdb ran MiXCR on the 5' RACE reads and lists one entry per CDR3 protein. The sample shows under 550,000 distinct CDR3 sequences, 21% of them seen only once. This specimen consisted of PBMCs, obtained 21 days after the first yellow fever vaccination. The receptors were gathered from a man between 18 and 35 years old who received the YFV17D yellow fever vaccine.

The table lists this clonotype with a few counts. V and J are TRBV20-1 and TRBJ2-1, with D uncertain. Germline lookup yields CDR1 DFQATT and CDR2 SNEGSKA (reference sequence). The CDR3 is 10 residues long. V lost 4 bases, J lost 9 bases, and 7 bases lay in between. CDR3 nucleotides: TGCAGTGCTAACAACGTTGAGCAGTTCTTC. It specifies CSANNVEQFF.

The rearrangement joins TRBV27 to TRBJ2-5; 7 positions match TRBD2. V dropped 3 bases and J dropped 4; count of bases not matched to a gene: 5. The CDR3 sequence is 14 residues long. Germline CDR1 MNHEY, CDR2 SMNVEV (reference sequence). The CDR3 nucleotides read TGTGCCAGCAGTTTCCTGGGGGGGACAGAGACCCAGTACTTC. This gives the protein CASSFLGGTETQYF.

This clonotype was seen a few times. V usage is TRBV10-3 and J usage is TRBJ2-5; TRBD2 matches at 14 bases. V lost 6 bases to trimming and J lost 1 base; unmatched junction nucleotides: 1. From germline, CDR1 is ENHRY and CDR2 SYGVKD. This CDR3 is built from 15 residues. In DNA form, the CDR3 reads TGTGCCATCAGAGGGACTAGCGGGGGCCAAGAGACCCAGTACTTC. It is translated as CAIRGTSGGQETQYF.

The V call is TRBV11-2, the J call TRBJ2-7, with D maybe TRBD1 (5 bases). The CDR3 is 14 amino acids. CDR1 and CDR2 (germline): SGHAT, FQNNGV. Trimming took off 1 base at V and 7 bases at J, with 14 bases between the two ends. This CDR3 is CASSLGLGAWEQYF. CDR3 nucleotides: TGTGCCAGCAGCTTAGGGCTTGGGGCTTGGGAGCAGTACTTC.

This clonotype has at least ten counts. The V gene is TRBV7-2, the J gene TRBJ2-3; TRBD2 matches at 9 bases. The germline V gene encodes CDR1 SGHTA and CDR2 FQGNSA. This CDR3 is 15 amino acids long. The ends lost 5 bases at V and 4 bases at J; junction bases unmatched: 7. The DNA of the CDR3 is TGTGCCAGCAGCCCCCTGAGCGGGGGGTCAGATACGCAGTATTTT. Protein sequence: CASSPLSGGSDTQYF. Complete variable domain (other parts from reference TRBV7-2 and TRBJ2-3): GAGVSQSPSNKVTEKGKDVELRCDPISGHTALYWYRQSLGQGLEFLIYFQGNSAPDKSGLPSDRFSAERTGGSVSTLTIQRTQQEDSAVYLCASSPLSGGSDTQYFGPGTRLTVL.

This clonotype was detected many times. The chain couples TRBV5-1 to TRBJ2-3; D perhaps matches TRBD2 (5 bases). Trimming pared 4 bases from V and 4 bases from J, leaving 10 bases between. Germline-derived CDR1 and CDR2 are SGHRS and YFSETQ. The CDR3 runs to 13 residues. This chain's CDR3 is CASSTEGSDTQYF. The DNA for the CDR3 is TGCGCCAGCAGCACTGAGGGATCAGATACGCAGTATTTT.

The rearrangement links TRBV7-8 to TRBJ1-1; D perhaps matches TRBD1 (6 bases). CDR3 length equals 15 residues. The V gene lost 8 bases and the J gene lost 4 bases, with 20 bases spanning the gap. The germline gives CDR1 SGHVS, CDR2 FQNEAQ. In DNA form, the CDR3 reads TGTGCCAGCGGGCCTAACGGACAGTATGGCACTGAAGCTTTCTTT. Translating it yields CASGPNGQYGTEAFF.

This clonotype was seen only a few times. This chain joins TRBV6-2 or TRBV6-3 and TRBJ1-5; D perhaps matches TRBD1 (6 bases). Germline assignment: CDR1 MNHEY and CDR2 SVGEGT. The CDR3 runs to 16 residues. Trimming removed 2 bases from V and 3 bases from J, with 14 bases in between. The CDR3 bases are TGTGCCAGCAGTTACATCGACAGGTCGTACAATCAGCCCCAGCATTTT. This translates into CASSYIDRSYNQPQHF.

This chain uses TRBV6-5 with TRBJ2-7; maybe TRBD1 (5 bases). The CDR3 contains 14 residues. The ends were cut back, 4 bases at V and 1 base at J, with 11 bases in the middle. CDR1 MNHEY and CDR2 SVGAGI come from the germline V gene. This CDR3 reads CASSLSDSSYEQYV. The CDR3 coding sequence is TGTGCCAGCAGTTTATCCGACAGTTCCTACGAGCAGTACGTC.

The chain joins TRBV6-1 to TRBJ1-1, with 7 bases fitting TRBD1. The CDR3 is 14 amino acids. Germline-derived CDR1 and CDR2 are MNHNS and SASEGT. V gave up 6 bases and J gave up 7 bases; unmatched junction bases: 11. CDR3 sequence reads: CASRKRRGQNEAFF. The CDR3 DNA is TGTGCCAGCAGGAAGAGAAGGGGGCAAAATGAAGCTTTCTTT.

The chain employs TRBV5-1 and TRBJ1-1; D remains unclear. The CDR3 extends over 17 amino acids. Germline V gene sequence: CDR1 SGHRS, CDR2 YFSETQ. V was cut by 2 bases and J by 5 bases, with 22 bases left in between. CDR3 loop: CASSFSFRTLARTEAFF. Written as DNA, the CDR3 is TGCGCCAGCAGCTTTAGCTTTCGGACCCTCGCGAGGACTGAAGCTTTCTTT.

This clonotype was seen ten or more times. The gene calls are TRBV7-6 and TRBJ1-1, with 9 bases fitting TRBD1. This CDR3 has 13 amino acids. V dropped 4 bases and J dropped 5; count of bases not matched to a gene: 2. Per germline, CDR1 SGHVS and CDR2 FNYEAQ. The CDR3 DNA is TGTGCCAGCAGCTCCGACAGGGGGACTGAAGCTTTCTTT. As protein: CASSSDRGTEAFF.

The chain joins TRBV4-2 to TRBJ1-6; D is unclear. The germline V gene has CDR1 LGHNA and CDR2 YNFKEQ. Trimming removed 0 bases at V and 4 bases at J, with 7 bases between. The CDR3 is 15 amino acids. This chain's CDR3 is CASSQERQYNSPLHF. CDR3 in DNA: TGTGCCAGCAGCCAAGAGCGGCAGTATAATTCACCCCTCCACTTT.

The V call is TRBV4-3, the J call TRBJ2-3; D is uncertain. The V gene lost 0 bases and the J gene lost 0 bases, with 7 bases spanning the gap. This CDR3 region has 15 residues. Germline assignment: CDR1 LGHNA and CDR2 YSLEER. The CDR3 DNA reads as TGCGCCAGCAGCCAAGAGATCTGGAGCACAGATACGCAGTATTTT. Its translation: CASSQEIWSTDTQYF.

This chain joins TRBV6-5 and TRBJ2-1; 10 nucleotides line up with TRBD2. V lost 0 bases, J lost 7 bases, and 6 bases stayed unmatched. The length of the CDR3 is 16 residues. Germline V lookup: CDR1 MNHEY, CDR2 SVGAGI. CDR3 nucleotides: TGTGCCAGCAGTTACTCGAGAGCGGGGGGGCAGAATGAGCAGTTCTTC. Translation gives CASSYSRAGGQNEQFF.

The chain couples TRBV28 to TRBJ1-1; unclear D gene. The CDR3 is 13 residues long. V lost 7 bases and J 1 base, leaving 10 bases between the germline ends. Germline V gives CDR1 MDHEN, CDR2 SYDVKM. CDR3 protein: CASNPVKNTEAFF. The CDR3 bases are TGTGCCAGCAACCCAGTAAAGAACACTGAAGCTTTCTTT. Drawing the rest from reference TRBV28 and TRBJ1-1, the complete variable domain is DVKVTQSSRYLVKRTGEKVFLECVQDMDHENMFWYRQDPGLGLRLIYFSYDVKMKEKGDIPEGYSVSREKKERFSLILESASTNQTSMYLCASNPVKNTEAFFGQGTRLTVV.

This clonotype was detected a few times. The rearrangement links TRBV19 to TRBJ2-7, with 12 bases lining up with TRBD1. The CDR3 totals 15 residues. Losses at the gene ends were 5 bases for V and 2 bases for J; bases not matched to a gene: 4. Looked up from germline, CDR1 is LNHDA and CDR2 is SQIVND (reference sequence). CDR3 sequence reads: CASSPGQGAAYEQYV. The CDR3 DNA sequence: TGTGCCAGTAGTCCGGGACAGGGGGCGGCCTACGAGCAGTACGTC.

The chain combines TRBV18 with TRBJ2-7; no firm D call. Germline lookup yields CDR1 KGHSH and CDR2 LQKENI. Trimming stripped 3 bases from V and 3 bases from J, with 9 bases between. This CDR3 is built from 13 residues. CDR3 sequence reads: CASSPAANYEQYV. The CDR3 region has the DNA TGTGCCAGCTCACCCGCCGCCAACTACGAGCAGTACGTC.